These T cell receptor beta chains were read from a single sample in a study of T cell repertoires in cytomegalovirus infection. TCRdb reanalysed the reads using MiXCR and keeps one entry per CDR3 protein. The sample yields about 130,000 distinct CDR3 sequences, almost 9% seen once. The sequenced sample was PBMCs. These receptor sequences come from a human donor in good health (CMV status not recorded). Some clones in this sample may be carry-over from other donors' samples. Both conserved end residues are part of each CDR3. A D gene is named only where the DNA matches it firmly. Size values are once, few and many counts, or a class for expanded clones, and some rows have none.

>.|.|TRBJ2-1|TRBV29-1
CSVEPGPPFSYNEQFF
TGCAGCGTTGAACCGGGACCTCCTTTCTCCTACAATGAGCAGTTCTTC
>many|.|TRBJ2-1|TRBV24-1
CATSDRGAISEQFF
TGTGCCACCAGTGATCGCGGGGCTATTTCGGAGCAGTTCTTC
>.|TRBD2|TRBJ2-5|TRBV6-2/TRBV6-3
CASSPGTSGGETQYF
TGTGCCAGCAGCCCAGGGACTAGCGGGGGGGAGACCCAGTACTTC
>many|.|TRBJ2-1|TRBV5-1
CASSDGFNNEQFF
TGCGCCAGCAGCGACGGGTTTAACAATGAGCAGTTCTTC
>many|TRBD2|TRBJ2-5|TRBV12-3/TRBV12-4
CASSGAGGETQYF
TGTGCCAGCAGTGGAGCGGGGGGGGAGACCCAGTACTTC
>many|.|TRBJ1-2|TRBV15
CATSTRDNYGYTF
TGTGCCACCAGCACACGGGACAACTATGGCTACACCTTC
>many|.|TRBJ2-1|TRBV5-4
CASSLKRLDNEQFF
TGTGCCAGCAGCTTGAAGCGGCTAGATAATGAGCAGTTCTTC
>many|.|TRBJ1-3|TRBV12-3/TRBV12-4
CASSLSRNSGNTIYF
TGTGCCAGCAGTTTGTCCCGGAACTCTGGAAACACCATATATTTT
>few|.|TRBJ2-1|TRBV6-6
CASSYDGGRPEQFF
TGTGCCAGCAGTTACGACGGGGGGCGGCCTGAGCAGTTCTTC
>few|.|TRBJ2-3|TRBV5-6
CASSQLRGYTQYF
TGTGCCAGCAGCCAGCTCAGGGGATATACGCAGTATTTT
>.|TRBD1|TRBJ2-7|TRBV7-9
CASSPDRAQYF
TGTGCCAGCAGCCCCGACAGGGCACAGTACTTC
>.|.|TRBJ2-7|TRBV5-4
CASSELERGKTYEQYF
TGTGCCAGCAGCGAACTTGAAAGAGGGAAAACCTACGAGCAGTACTTC
>many|.|TRBJ2-1|TRBV28
CASSLIGRGNEQFF
TGTGCCAGCAGTTTAATAGGGAGGGGGAATGAGCAGTTCTTC
>many|.|TRBJ2-2|TRBV7-9
CASRPRRNTGELFF
TGTGCCAGCAGGCCCCGAAGGAACACCGGGGAGCTGTTTTTT
>many|.|TRBJ2-1|TRBV18
CASSPSSRGGGNEQFF
TGTGCCAGCTCACCTTCGTCCCGGGGAGGGGGCAATGAGCAGTTCTTC
>.|.|TRBJ1-1|TRBV6-2/TRBV6-3
CASSLQRATEAFF
TGTGCCAGCAGCCTACAGCGGGCCACTGAAGCTTTCTTT